This T cell receptor beta chain was found in a study of radiation and T cells in renal cell carcinoma. Time point in this sample: blood 2 weeks post-SBRT. The treatment is: 15 Gy SBRT to primary tumor, nephrectomy 4 weeks later. Clones were sequenced by immunoSEQ multiplex PCR, and TCRdb holds only the in-frame ones, with some missing. The data contain more than 150,000 clones, about nine tenths of them singletons. The junction had 9 bases not matched to a gene; V was cut back by 2 bases and J by 2 bases. Germline CDR1 SGHVS, CDR2 FNYEAQ. The CDR3 length is 17 residues. This TCR came from a woman aged 45-59 years with renal cell carcinoma. The V gene is TRBV7-6, the J gene TRBJ2-5; 9 positions match TRBD2. The specimen was blood, collected from a patient whose treatment included radiotherapy and nephrectomy. The CDR3 is CASSLRGGGETQETQYF. The CDR3 DNA follows: TGTGCCAGCAGCTTAAGGGGCGGGGGGGAGACACAAGAGACCCAGTACTTC.